These 4 T cell receptor beta chains came from one sample sequenced in a study of graft-versus-host responses after intestinal transplantation. Profiling relied on immunoSEQ multiplex PCR, and the TCRdb table lists in-frame clones only, not all of them. In the table there are approximately 74,000 clones, about 90% of which are singletons. The specimen comprised PBMCs, sampled 98 days after intestinal transplantation. These receptors were taken from a human patient who received an intestinal transplant, so some T cells may come from the graft donor.

The V and J genes are TRBV5-1 and TRBJ2-5, with D unclear. The germline gives CDR1 SGHRS, CDR2 YFSETQ. CDR3 length: 14 residues. Trimming removed 0 bases at V and 4 bases at J, with 10 bases between. The CDR3 loop reads CASSLDALAETQYF. CDR3 bases: TGCGCCAGCAGCTTGGATGCATTGGCAGAGACCCAGTACTTC.

This clone is a singleton in its sample. The chain uses TRBV7-3 and TRBJ2-1, with TRBD1 identical over 7 bases. The CDR3 sequence is 15 residues long. V gave up 1 base and J gave up 6 bases; unmatched junction bases: 6. Germline CDR1 reads SGHTA; CDR2 reads FQGTGA. CDR3 amino acids: CASSLIGAGGNEQFF. CDR3 nucleotides: TGTGCCAGCAGCTTAATAGGGGCAGGGGGCAATGAGCAGTTCTTC.

This chain uses TRBV9 with TRBJ2-1; the D is unclear. This CDR3 is built from 16 residues. CDR1 is SGDLS, CDR2 YYNGEE, per germline. Trimming took off 0 bases at V and 7 bases at J, with 17 bases between the two ends. The CDR3 is CASSVDPRVLGNEQFF. In DNA form, the CDR3 reads TGTGCCAGCAGCGTAGACCCACGCGTTCTGGGGAATGAGCAGTTCTTC.

The table lists this clone with a count of one. J is TRBJ2-7 and V is TRBV7-6; 13 bases map to TRBD2. The CDR3 is made up of 17 amino acids. With V trimmed by 5 bases and J by 2 bases, 9 bases remained unmatched. Germline V gene data show CDR1 as SGHVS and CDR2 as FNYEAQ. CDR3 in amino acids: CASSRTMGLAGTYEQYF. DNA of the CDR3: TGTGCCAGCAGCAGAACGATGGGACTAGCGGGGACCTACGAGCAGTACTTC.